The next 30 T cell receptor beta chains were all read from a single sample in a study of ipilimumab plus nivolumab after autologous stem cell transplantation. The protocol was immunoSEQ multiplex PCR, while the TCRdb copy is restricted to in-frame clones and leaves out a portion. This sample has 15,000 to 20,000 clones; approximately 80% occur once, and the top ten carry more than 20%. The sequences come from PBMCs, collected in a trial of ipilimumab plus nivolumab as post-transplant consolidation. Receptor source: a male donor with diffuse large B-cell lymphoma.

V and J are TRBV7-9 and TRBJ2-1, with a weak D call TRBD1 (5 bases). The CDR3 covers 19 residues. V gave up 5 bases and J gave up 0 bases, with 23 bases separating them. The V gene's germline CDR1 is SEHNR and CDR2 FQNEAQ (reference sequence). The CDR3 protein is CASSPKINYDRSSYNEQFF. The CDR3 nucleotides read TGTGCCAGCAGCCCCAAAATCAATTACGACAGAAGCTCCTACAATGAGCAGTTCTTC.

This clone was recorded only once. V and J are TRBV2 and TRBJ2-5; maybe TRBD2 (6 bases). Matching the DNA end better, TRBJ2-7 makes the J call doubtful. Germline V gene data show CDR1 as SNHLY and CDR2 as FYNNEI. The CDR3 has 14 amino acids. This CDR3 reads CASRSGVSSYEQYF. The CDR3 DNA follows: TGTGCCAGCAGATCGGGAGTCTCGTCCTACGAGCAGTACTTC.

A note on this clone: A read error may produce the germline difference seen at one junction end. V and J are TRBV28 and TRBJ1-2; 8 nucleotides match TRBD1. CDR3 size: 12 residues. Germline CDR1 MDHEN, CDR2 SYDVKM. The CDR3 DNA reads TGTGCCAGCAGGTTAGGACAGGGACCCCCTAGCTTC. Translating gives CASRLGQGPPSF.

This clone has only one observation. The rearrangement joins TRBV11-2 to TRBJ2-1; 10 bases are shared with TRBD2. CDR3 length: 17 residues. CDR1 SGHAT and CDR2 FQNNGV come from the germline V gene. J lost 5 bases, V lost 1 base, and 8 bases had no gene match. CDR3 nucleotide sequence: TGTGCCAGCAGCTTAGTGGCGTCTAGCGGGGGCCACAATGAGCAGTTCTTC. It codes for CASSLVASSGGHNEQFF.

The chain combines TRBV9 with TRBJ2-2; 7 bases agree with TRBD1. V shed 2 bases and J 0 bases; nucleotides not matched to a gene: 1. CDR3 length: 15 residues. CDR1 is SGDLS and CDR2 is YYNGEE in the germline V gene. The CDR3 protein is CASSVGTANTGELFF. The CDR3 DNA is TGTGCCAGCAGCGTGGGGACAGCGAACACCGGGGAGCTGTTTTTT.

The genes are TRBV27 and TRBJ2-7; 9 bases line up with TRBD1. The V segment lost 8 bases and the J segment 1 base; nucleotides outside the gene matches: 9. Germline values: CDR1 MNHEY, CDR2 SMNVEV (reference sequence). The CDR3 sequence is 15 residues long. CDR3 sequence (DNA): TGTGCCAGCTCGTCTGGGACAGGGTTTTCCTACGAGCAGTACTTC. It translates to CASSSGTGFSYEQYF.

As DNA, the CDR3 is TGTGCCAGCAGTTACTCTCAGGGACTTGAAAAACTGTTTTTT. It specifies CASSYSQGLEKLFF. J is TRBJ1-4 and V is TRBV6-6; D possibly corresponds to TRBD1 (5 bases). CDR1 and CDR2 from the germline V gene are MNHNY and SVGAGI (reference sequence). V was pared by 0 bases and J by 7 bases, with 9 bases between. This CDR3 has 14 amino acids.

The DNA of the CDR3 is TGTGCCAGCAGTACCCCCATAGCGGGGGGGCCGGGTACGCAGTATTTT. Translated: CASSTPIAGGPGTQYF. V usage is TRBV7-2 and J usage is TRBJ2-3; TRBD2 agrees at 11 bases. The germline CDR1 and CDR2 sequences are SGHTA and FQGNSA. The CDR3 contains 16 residues. The V segment lost 6 bases and the J segment 8 bases; nucleotides outside the gene matches: 13.

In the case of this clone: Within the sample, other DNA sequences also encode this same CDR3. CDR3 DNA sequence: TGTGCCAGCAGCTTGGAAGGGTTTGGCTACACCTTC. Amino acid sequence: CASSLEGFGYTF. The rearrangement joins TRBV11-2 to TRBJ1-2; no clear D gene. This CDR3 has 12 residues. Per germline, CDR1 SGHAT and CDR2 FQNNGV. Trimming cost V 3 bases and J 7 bases, with 9 bases left between them. Filled out from reference TRBV11-2 and TRBJ1-2, the complete variable domain reads EAGVAQSPRYKIIEKRQSVAFWCNPISGHATLYWYQQILGQGPKLLIQFQNNGVVDDSQLPKDRFSAERLKGVDSTLKIQPAKLEDSAVYLCASSLEGFGYTFGSGTRLTVV.

The CDR3 coding sequence is TGTGCCAGCAGCTTGGAGGCCGAAAACATTCAGTACTTC. It codes for CASSLEAENIQYF. The V gene is TRBV5-4, the J gene TRBJ2-4, with D unresolved. The CDR3 loop spans 13 amino acids. Germline-derived CDR1 and CDR2 are SGHNT and YYREEE (reference sequence). Trimming shortened V by 0 bases and J by 5 bases, and 6 bases separated the two germline ends.

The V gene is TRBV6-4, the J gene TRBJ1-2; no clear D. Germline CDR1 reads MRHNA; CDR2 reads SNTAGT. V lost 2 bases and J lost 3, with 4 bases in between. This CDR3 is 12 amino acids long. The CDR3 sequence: CASSDGDYGYTF. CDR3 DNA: TGTGCCAGCAGTGACGGGGACTATGGCTACACCTTC.

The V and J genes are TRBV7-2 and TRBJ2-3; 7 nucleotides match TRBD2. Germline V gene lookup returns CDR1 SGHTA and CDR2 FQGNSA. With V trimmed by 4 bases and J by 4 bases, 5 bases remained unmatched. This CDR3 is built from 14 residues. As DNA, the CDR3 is TGTGCCAGCAGCTGGACTAGGGTTGCAGATACGCAGTATTTT. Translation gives CASSWTRVADTQYF.

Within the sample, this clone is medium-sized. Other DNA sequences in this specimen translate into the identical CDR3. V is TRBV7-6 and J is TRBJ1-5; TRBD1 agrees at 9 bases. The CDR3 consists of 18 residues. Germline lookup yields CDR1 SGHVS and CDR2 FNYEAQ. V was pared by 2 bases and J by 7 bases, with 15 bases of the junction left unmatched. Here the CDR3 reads CASSLRGGGQGGGQPQHF. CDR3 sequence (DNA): TGTGCCAGCAGCTTACGGGGCGGGGGACAGGGTGGTGGACAGCCCCAGCATTTT.

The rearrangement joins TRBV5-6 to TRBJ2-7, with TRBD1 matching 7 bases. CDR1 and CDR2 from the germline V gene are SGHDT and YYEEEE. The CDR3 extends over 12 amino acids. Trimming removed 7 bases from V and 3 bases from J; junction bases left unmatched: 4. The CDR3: CASGDRDYEQYF. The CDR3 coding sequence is TGTGCCAGCGGGGACAGAGACTACGAGCAGTACTTC.

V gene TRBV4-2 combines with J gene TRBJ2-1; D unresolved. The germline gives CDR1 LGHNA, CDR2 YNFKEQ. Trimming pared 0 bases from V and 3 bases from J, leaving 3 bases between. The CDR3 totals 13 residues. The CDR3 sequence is CASSQELYNEQFF. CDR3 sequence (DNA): TGTGCCAGCAGCCAAGAGCTCTACAATGAGCAGTTCTTC.

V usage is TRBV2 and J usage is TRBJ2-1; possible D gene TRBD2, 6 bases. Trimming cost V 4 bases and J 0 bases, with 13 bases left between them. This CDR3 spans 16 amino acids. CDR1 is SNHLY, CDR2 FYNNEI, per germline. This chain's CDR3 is CASSGGWRDSYNEQFF. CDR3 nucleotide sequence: TGTGCCAGCAGTGGGGGGTGGCGGGACTCCTACAATGAGCAGTTCTTC.

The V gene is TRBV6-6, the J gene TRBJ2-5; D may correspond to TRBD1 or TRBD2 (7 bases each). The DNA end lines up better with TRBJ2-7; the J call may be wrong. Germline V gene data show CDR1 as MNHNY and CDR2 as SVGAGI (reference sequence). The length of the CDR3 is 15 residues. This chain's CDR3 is CASQGGAQGSYEQYF. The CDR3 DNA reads TGTGCCAGCCAGGGGGGGGCGCAGGGCTCCTACGAGCAGTACTTC.

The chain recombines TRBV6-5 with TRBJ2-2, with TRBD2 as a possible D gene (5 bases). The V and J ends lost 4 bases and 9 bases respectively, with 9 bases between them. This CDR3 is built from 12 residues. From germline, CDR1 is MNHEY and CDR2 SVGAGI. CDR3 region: CASSSEGRELFF. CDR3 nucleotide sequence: TGTGCCAGCAGTTCTGAGGGCCGGGAGCTGTTTTTT.

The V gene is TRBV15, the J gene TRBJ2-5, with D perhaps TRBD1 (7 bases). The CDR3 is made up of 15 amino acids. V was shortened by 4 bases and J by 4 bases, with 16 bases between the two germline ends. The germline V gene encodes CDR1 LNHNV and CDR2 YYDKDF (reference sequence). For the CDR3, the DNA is TGTGCCACCAGCAAGACCAGGGGGGTTTCAGAGACCCAGTACTTC. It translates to CATSKTRGVSETQYF.

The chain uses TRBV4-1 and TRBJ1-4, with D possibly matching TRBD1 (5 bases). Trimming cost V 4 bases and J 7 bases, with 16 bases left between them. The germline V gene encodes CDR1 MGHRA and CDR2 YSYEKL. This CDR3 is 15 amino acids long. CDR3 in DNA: TGCGCCAGCAGCCCTGGTTACAGGACCCGTGAAAAACTGTTTTTT. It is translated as CASSPGYRTREKLFF.

CDR3 protein: CASSAPRQGGYEQYF. CDR3 nucleotides: TGTGCCAGCAGCGCCCCCCGGCAGGGAGGTTACGAGCAGTACTTC. The chain is built from TRBV7-9 and TRBJ2-7; perhaps TRBD2 as D (6 bases). This CDR3 region has 15 residues. Trimming left V 5 bases short and J 4 bases short, with 18 bases between. The germline CDR1 and CDR2 sequences are SEHNR and FQNEAQ (reference sequence). Full variable domain (remainder filled in from reference TRBV7-9 and TRBJ2-7): DTGVSQNPRHKITKRGQNVTFRCDPISEHNRLYWYRQTLGQGPEFLTYFQNEAQLEKSRLLSDRFSAERPKGSFSTLEIQRTEQGDSAMYLCASSAPRQGGYEQYFGPGTRLTVT.

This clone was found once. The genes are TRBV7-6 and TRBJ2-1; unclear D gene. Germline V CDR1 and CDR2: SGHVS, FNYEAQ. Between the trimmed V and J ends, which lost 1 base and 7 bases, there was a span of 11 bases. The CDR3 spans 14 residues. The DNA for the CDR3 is TGTGCCAGCAGCTTAGTTGCGATGGGAAATGAGCAGTTCTTC. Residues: CASSLVAMGNEQFF.

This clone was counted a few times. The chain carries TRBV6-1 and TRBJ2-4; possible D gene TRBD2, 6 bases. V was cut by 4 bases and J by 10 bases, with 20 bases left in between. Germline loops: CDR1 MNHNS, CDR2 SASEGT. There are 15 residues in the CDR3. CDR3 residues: CASSGGGLGGAIQYF. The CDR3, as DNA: TGTGCCAGCAGTGGAGGAGGGCTGGGGGGTGCTATTCAGTACTTC.

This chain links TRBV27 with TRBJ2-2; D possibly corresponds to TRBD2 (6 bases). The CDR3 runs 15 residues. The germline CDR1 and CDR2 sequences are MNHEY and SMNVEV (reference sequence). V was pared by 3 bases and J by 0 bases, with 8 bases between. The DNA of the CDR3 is TGTGCCAGCAGTTTCTTAGCGGCGAACACCGGGGAGCTGTTTTTT. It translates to CASSFLAANTGELFF.

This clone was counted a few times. The CDR3 reads CASSPTGGIHQPQHF. DNA for the CDR3: TGTGCCAGCAGCCCAACAGGGGGCATACATCAGCCCCAGCATTTT. The chain couples TRBV9 to TRBJ1-5; 9 bases are a match to TRBD1. V trimming: 4 bases; J trimming: 5 bases; junction bases outside the gene matches: 7. The germline V gene has CDR1 SGDLS and CDR2 YYNGEE. The CDR3 length is 15 residues.

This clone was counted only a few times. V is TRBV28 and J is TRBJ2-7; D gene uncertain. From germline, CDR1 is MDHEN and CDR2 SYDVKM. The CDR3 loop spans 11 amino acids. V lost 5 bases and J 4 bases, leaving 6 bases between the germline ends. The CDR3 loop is CASSRAYEQYF. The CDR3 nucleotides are TGTGCCAGCAGTCGGGCGTACGAGCAGTACTTC.

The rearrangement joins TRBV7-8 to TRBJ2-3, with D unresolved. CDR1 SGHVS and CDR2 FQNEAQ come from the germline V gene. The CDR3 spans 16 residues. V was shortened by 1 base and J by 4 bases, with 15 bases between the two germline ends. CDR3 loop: CASSLVMAPNADTQYF. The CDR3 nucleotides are TGTGCCAGCAGCTTAGTAATGGCCCCTAATGCAGATACGCAGTATTTT.

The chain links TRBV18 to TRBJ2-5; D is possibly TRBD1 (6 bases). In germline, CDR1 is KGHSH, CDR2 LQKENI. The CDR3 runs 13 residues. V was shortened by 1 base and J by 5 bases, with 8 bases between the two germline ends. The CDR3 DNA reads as TGTGCCAGCTCACCACGACAGGAGGAGACCCAGTACTTC. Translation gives CASSPRQEETQYF. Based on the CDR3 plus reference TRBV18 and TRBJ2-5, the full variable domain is NAGVMQNPRHLVRRRGQEARLRCSPMKGHSHVYWYRQLPEEGLKFMVYLQKENIIDESGMPKERFSAEFPKEGPSILRIQQVVRGDSAAYFCASSPRQEETQYFGPGTRLLVL.

DNA for the CDR3: TGTGCCAGCAGTCCCCTACACGGGGAGATAAGGCAGCCCCAGCATTTT. This codes for CASSPLHGEIRQPQHF. The chain uses TRBV28 and TRBJ1-5; the D is unclear. The CDR3 is 16 residues long. From germline, CDR1 is MDHEN and CDR2 SYDVKM. V lost 5 bases and J lost 7, with 21 bases in between.

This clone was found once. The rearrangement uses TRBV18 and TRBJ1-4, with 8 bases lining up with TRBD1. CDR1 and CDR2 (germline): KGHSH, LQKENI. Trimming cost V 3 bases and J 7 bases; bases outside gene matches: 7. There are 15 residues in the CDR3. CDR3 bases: TGTGCCAGCTCACCGACGACAGGGGTGACTGAAAAACTGTTTTTT. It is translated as CASSPTTGVTEKLFF. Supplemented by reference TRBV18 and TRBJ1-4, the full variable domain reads NAGVMQNPRHLVRRRGQEARLRCSPMKGHSHVYWYRQLPEEGLKFMVYLQKENIIDESGMPKERFSAEFPKEGPSILRIQQVVRGDSAAYFCASSPTTGVTEKLFFGSGTQLSVL.